The 15 T cell receptor beta chains given below trace back to one sample, sequenced in a study of regulatory T cells in long-lasting Graves disease. Libraries of TCR beta came from iRepertoire HTBI primers plus Arm-PCR of CDR3 regions. MiXCR, run by TCRdb on the multiplex PCR reads, gives a single entry per CDR3 protein. The table lists hundreds of thousands of distinct CDR3 sequences, approximately 29% of them singletons, with about two fifths in the top ten. Time point: persistent/refractory GD, antithyroid drugs over 5 years with positive TRAb. PBMC-derived RNA was used for the TCR library. Here the sequenced sample was peripheral blood mononuclear cells (PBMCs), taken when the disease was refractory, from a patient treated with antithyroid drugs. These receptors all stem from a female donor with Graves disease.

The rearrangement links TRBV7-3 to TRBJ1-2; the match to TRBD1 covers 10 bases. CDR1 is SGHTA and CDR2 is FQGTGA in the germline V gene. The CDR3 contains 16 residues. V shed 5 bases, J shed 2 bases, and the junction held 8 bases outside the gene matches. The chain's CDR3 is CASSLDRGRRNYGYTF. CDR3 in DNA: TGTGCCAGCAGCCTGGACAGGGGGAGAAGGAACTATGGCTACACCTTC.

V and J are TRBV20-1 and TRBJ1-1, with 7 bases lining up with TRBD1. Germline CDR1 and CDR2: DFQATT and SNEGSKA (reference sequence). With V trimmed by 2 bases and J by 5 bases, 8 bases remained unmatched. This CDR3 is 14 amino acids long. The CDR3 spells CSARPPTGLTEAFF. The CDR3 coding sequence is TGCAGTGCTAGACCCCCGACAGGGTTGACTGAAGCTTTCTTT.

This clonotype was observed a few times. Here the CDR3 reads CASSTGVGNYGYTF. The CDR3 region has the DNA TGTGCCAGCAGCACAGGGGTGGGTAACTATGGCTACACCTTC. The chain joins TRBV3-1 to TRBJ1-2; 7 bases map to TRBD1. Unmatched junction bases numbered 4, after V lost 5 bases and J lost 1 base. The CDR3 has 14 residues. Germline V gene lookup returns CDR1 LGHDT and CDR2 YNNKEL (reference sequence).

This clonotype has just a few counts. The chain combines TRBV19 with TRBJ1-5; TRBD1 matches at 8 bases. The CDR3 is made up of 16 amino acids. Unmatched junction bases numbered 8, after V lost 6 bases and J lost 1 base. CDR1 is LNHDA, CDR2 SQIVND, per germline (reference sequence). CDR3 DNA sequence: TGTGCCAGTAGCTCCGACAGGGGAGGAAGCAATCAGCCCCAGCATTTT. Translated: CASSSDRGGSNQPQHF.

The chain is built from TRBV5-1 and TRBJ2-1; 11 nucleotides align to TRBD2. This CDR3 contains 17 residues. Germline CDR1 and CDR2: SGHRS and YFSETQ. Unmatched junction bases numbered 13, after V lost 2 bases and J lost 9 bases. As DNA, the CDR3 is TGCGCCAGCAGCTTTGGGGTAGCGGGAGGGCCGGTCGGTGAGCAGTTCTTC. Translation gives CASSFGVAGGPVGEQFF. Together with reference TRBV5-1 and TRBJ2-1, the CDR3 gives the full variable domain: KAGVTQTPRYLIKTRGQQVTLSCSPISGHRSVSWYQQTPGQGLQFLFEYFSETQRNKGNFPGRFSGRQFSNSRSEMNVSTLELGDSALYLCASSFGVAGGPVGEQFFGPGTRLTVL.

J is TRBJ1-2 and V is TRBV25-1, with 8 bases matching TRBD1. Per the germline V gene, CDR1 is MGHDK and CDR2 is SYGVNS. The CDR3 runs 14 residues. V gave up 2 bases and J gave up 8 bases; unmatched junction bases: 7. The CDR3 spells CASSERTGTSGYTF. The CDR3 region has the DNA TGTGCCAGCAGTGAACGGACAGGGACCTCCGGCTACACCTTC.

The rearrangement links TRBV19 to TRBJ2-7; D is perhaps TRBD2 (6 bases). This CDR3 is 16 amino acids long. V lost 3 bases and J lost 2, with 17 bases in between. Germline V gene sequence: CDR1 LNHDA, CDR2 SQIVND (reference sequence). The CDR3 nucleotides read TGTGCCAGTAGTATTTCCCCGGGACTTCGAGCCTACGAGCAGTACTTC. Amino acid sequence: CASSISPGLRAYEQYF.

This chain links TRBV20-1 with TRBJ1-2, with a weak D call TRBD1 (6 bases). The CDR3 loop spans 13 amino acids. V shed 5 bases and J shed 3 bases, with 13 bases lying between them. Germline V lookup: CDR1 DFQATT, CDR2 SNEGSKA (reference sequence). CDR3 coding DNA: TGCAGTGCTCACGAAGGGGGTTACTATGGCTACACCTTC. Amino acid sequence: CSAHEGGYYGYTF.

This clonotype was detected only once. The chain couples TRBV9 to TRBJ1-2; no definite D call. This CDR3 region has 14 residues. V dropped 4 bases and J dropped 6 bases, with 16 bases sitting between them. CDR1 and CDR2 from the germline V gene are SGDLS and YYNGEE. Here the CDR3 DNA reads TGTGCCAGCAGCCCTTTCGAGTCCGGGAATGGCTACACCTTC. This codes for CASSPFESGNGYTF.

The chain combines TRBV30 with TRBJ2-7, with TRBD1 identical over 9 bases. V lost 0 bases and J lost 5; bases outside the gene matches: 5. The CDR3 length is 14 residues. Per germline, CDR1 GTSNPN and CDR2 SVGIG (reference sequence). The CDR3 DNA follows: TGTGCCTGGAGTGTAGGGACAGGGAACCACGAGCAGTACTTC. Translating it yields CAWSVGTGNHEQYF. Filled out from reference TRBV30 and TRBJ2-7, the complete variable domain reads SQTIHQWPATLVQPVGSPLSLECTVEGTSNPNLYWYRQAAGRGLQLLFYSVGIGQISSEVPQNLSASRPQDRQFILSSKKLLLSDSGFYLCAWSVGTGNHEQYFGPGTRLTVT.

The chain carries TRBV19 and TRBJ1-5, with 9 bases lining up with TRBD1. V dropped 3 bases and J dropped 4; count of bases not matched to a gene: 4. This CDR3 is 15 amino acids long. The germline gives CDR1 LNHDA, CDR2 SQIVND (reference sequence). The CDR3 sequence: CASSMYGTGNQPQHF. The DNA for the CDR3 is TGTGCCAGTAGTATGTACGGGACAGGGAATCAGCCCCAGCATTTT.

CDR3 amino acids: CASSQGQFNTFF. DNA of the CDR3: TGTGCCAGCAGCCAAGGTCAATTCAACACTTTTTTT. This chain links TRBV3-1 with TRBJ1-4; D gene uncertain. V was cut by 1 base and J by 17 bases, with 14 bases left in between. The CDR3 extends over 12 amino acids. Germline V gene sequence: CDR1 LGHDT, CDR2 YNNKEL (reference sequence). The full variable domain, its missing parts supplied by reference TRBV3-1 and TRBJ1-4, is DTAVSQTPKYLVTQMGNDKSIKCEQNLGHDTMYWYKQDSKKFLKIMFSYNNKELIINETVPNRFSPKSPDKAHLNLHINSLELGDSAVYFCASSQGQFNTFFGSGTQLSVL.

This clonotype has a count of ten or more. The chain combines TRBV12-3 or TRBV12-4 with TRBJ2-7; D not certain. The CDR3 is 14 residues long. The V gene lost 7 bases and the J gene lost 0 bases, with 13 bases spanning the gap. The CDR3 sequence is CASTRSSNSYEQYF. The CDR3 coding sequence is TGTGCCAGCACCAGAAGCAGTAACTCCTACGAGCAGTACTTC.

This clonotype showed up many times. This chain uses TRBV6-1 with TRBJ1-2, with D perhaps TRBD1 (6 bases). Trimming stripped 5 bases from V and 6 bases from J, with 19 bases between. The germline gives CDR1 MNHNS, CDR2 SASEGT. The CDR3 extends over 15 amino acids. The CDR3 protein is CASSPRAYGGHGYTF. CDR3 in DNA: TGTGCCAGCAGTCCGCGGGCTTACGGGGGCCATGGCTACACCTTC.

The CDR3 nucleotides read TGCAGCGTTGTCGGCCAGAACTACGAGCAGTACTTC. Protein product: CSVVGQNYEQYF. The chain is built from TRBV29-1 and TRBJ2-7; D unclear. The germline CDR1 and CDR2 sequences are SQVTM and ANQGSEA. The CDR3 has 12 amino acids. V lost 4 bases, J lost 3 bases, and 10 bases lay in between.